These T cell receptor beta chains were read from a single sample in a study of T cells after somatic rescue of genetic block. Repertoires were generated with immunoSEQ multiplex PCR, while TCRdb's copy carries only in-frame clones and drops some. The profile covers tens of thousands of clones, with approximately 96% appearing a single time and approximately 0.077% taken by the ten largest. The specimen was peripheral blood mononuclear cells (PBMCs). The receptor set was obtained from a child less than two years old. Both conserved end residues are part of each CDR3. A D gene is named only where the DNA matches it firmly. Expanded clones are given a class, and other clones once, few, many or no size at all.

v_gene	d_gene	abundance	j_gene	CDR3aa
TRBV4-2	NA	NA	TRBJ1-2	CASSQDRSIYGYTF
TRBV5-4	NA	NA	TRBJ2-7	CASRTRDSPYEQYF
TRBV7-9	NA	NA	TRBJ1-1	CASSSQGNTEAFF
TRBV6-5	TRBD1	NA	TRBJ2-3	CASRSGTATDTQYF
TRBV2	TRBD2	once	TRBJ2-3	CASSGGLAGQDTQYF
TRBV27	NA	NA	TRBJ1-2	CASRGGAYGYTF
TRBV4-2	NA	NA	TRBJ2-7	CASSPAYEQYF
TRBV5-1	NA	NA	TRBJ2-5	CASYTGGHQETQYF
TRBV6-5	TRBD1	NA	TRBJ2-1	CASSWGQGANEQFF
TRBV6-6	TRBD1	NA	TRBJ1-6	CASSTRTGDGSPLHF
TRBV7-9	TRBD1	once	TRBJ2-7	CASSRGQGAPYEQYF
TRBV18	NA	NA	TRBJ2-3	CASSPLASTDTQYF
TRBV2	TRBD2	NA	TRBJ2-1	CATLAGGPNEQFF
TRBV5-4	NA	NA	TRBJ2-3	CASSFSTGSTDTQYF
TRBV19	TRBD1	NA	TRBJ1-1	CASSTRQGGTEAFF
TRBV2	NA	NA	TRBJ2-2	CASRVTGYTGELFF
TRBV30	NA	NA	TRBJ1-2	CAWRGGYGYTF
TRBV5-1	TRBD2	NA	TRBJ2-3	CASSLGLAGVTDTQYF
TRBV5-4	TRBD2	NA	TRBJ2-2	CASSQGTSGSWTGELFF
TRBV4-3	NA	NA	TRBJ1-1	CASSQDRDTGNTEAFF
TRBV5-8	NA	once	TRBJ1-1	CASSTGLGTEAFF
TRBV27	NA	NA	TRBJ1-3	CASSPRGGYDTIYF
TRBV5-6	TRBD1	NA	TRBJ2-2	CASSLEDRVNTGELFF
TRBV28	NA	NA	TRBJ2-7	CASSFVPWEQYF
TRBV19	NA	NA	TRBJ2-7	CASSAPGKTYEQYF
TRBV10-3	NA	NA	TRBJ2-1	CAISDGYDEQFF
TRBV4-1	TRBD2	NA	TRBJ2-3	CASSRTSGRAEDTQYF
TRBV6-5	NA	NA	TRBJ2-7	CASSYGTYEQYF
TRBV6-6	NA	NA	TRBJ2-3	CASSPSGLTDTQYF